This T cell receptor (beta chain) was recovered during a study of T cell responses to AZD1222 COVID-19 vaccine. Study background: Pooling covered second doses at about 4 or about 12 weeks. Study findings and constraints: There were vaccine-associated CD4 TCRs across spike, dominant at 160-218 and 743-854.

In germline, CDR1 is MNHEY, CDR2 SVGAGI. V lost 7 bases and J 2 bases, leaving 8 bases between the germline ends. The CDR3 sequence is 12 residues long. Of note for this clone: Its antigen is unidentified.

Using immunoSEQ multiplex PCR, the repertoire was profiled, and TCRdb retains in-frame clones only, with some absent. The sample carries more than 150,000 clones, about 92% recorded once. V gene TRBV6-5 combines with J gene TRBJ1-2; D is unclear. Sequenced here: peripheral blood, sampled on day 0 of AZD1222 vaccination. The sequence derives from an adult in good health. The CDR3 nucleotides are TGTGCCAGCAACGACCGAAACTATGGCTACACCTTC. It specifies CASNDRNYGYTF.